This T cell receptor beta chain was sequenced in a study of control samples from healthy donors and cancer patients. The trim removed 8 bases at V and 5 bases at J, leaving 10 bases unmatched. Looked up from germline, CDR1 is LNHDA and CDR2 is SQIVND (reference sequence). The CDR3 covers 15 residues. Method: immunoSEQ multiplex PCR; TCRdb's copy keeps in-frame clones and lacks some. The sample carries around 130,000 clones, roughly 90% recorded once. The sequence was obtained from a man aged 50-59 years in good health. Sequencing was performed on blood. This chain connects TRBV19 to TRBJ2-1, with 9 nucleotides matching TRBD1. The CDR3 loop is CASGPGQGIHNEQFF. The CDR3 DNA reads TGTGCCAGTGGACCGGGACAGGGAATCCACAATGAGCAGTTCTTC.